The 15 T cell receptor beta chains listed next were all sequenced from one sample in a study of blood T cells in healthy people across ages. Next came a second PCR, run for roughly 6 to 11 cycles, which used a sample-barcoded 5' primer along with a J-beta primer mix. Each CDR3 protein gets one entry after TCRdb re-called the 5' RACE reads with MiXCR. The sample yields 800,000 or so distinct CDR3 sequences, around 25% seen once. These same data were also listed under a study on T cells of mothers and their children.

Sequenced: blood. Source of these receptors: a boy younger than 18 in good health.

This clonotype was seen a few times. The chain links TRBV7-8 to TRBJ2-5, with TRBD2 matching over 8 bases. Trimming at V came to 5 bases and at J to 3 bases, leaving 2 bases not matched to a gene. Germline V gene sequence: CDR1 SGHVS, CDR2 FQNEAQ. The CDR3 totals 13 residues. The CDR3 loop reads CASSPAGEETQYF. The CDR3 DNA is TGTGCCAGCAGCCCAGCGGGAGAAGAGACCCAGTACTTC.

The chain carries TRBV5-1 and TRBJ1-1; D unresolved. Trimming stripped 5 bases from V and 1 base from J, with 12 bases between. In germline, CDR1 is SGHRS, CDR2 YFSETQ. This CDR3 has 14 residues. CDR3 sequence (DNA): TGCGCCAGCAGGACTCAGGCCTCGAACACTGAAGCTTTCTTT. Its protein is CASRTQASNTEAFF.

This clonotype was picked up a small number of times. V and J are TRBV3-1 and TRBJ2-7; D perhaps matches TRBD2 (6 bases). The CDR3 length is 14 residues. Germline values: CDR1 LGHDT, CDR2 YNNKEL (reference sequence). V gave up 3 bases and J gave up 3 bases, with 12 bases separating them. The CDR3 loop reads CASSQQPSDYEQYF. CDR3 coding DNA: TGTGCCAGCAGCCAGCAACCTAGCGACTACGAGCAGTACTTC.

This clonotype showed up just a few times. V is TRBV6-1 and J is TRBJ2-5, with 9 positions matching TRBD1. The DNA matches TRBJ2-7 better at its end, which makes the J call doubtful. The CDR3 has 15 residues. CDR1 and CDR2 (germline): MNHNS, SASEGT. The CDR3 nucleotides are TGTGCCAGCAGTACCAGAGGACAGGGGACCTACGAGCAGTACTTC. Translated, it gives CASSTRGQGTYEQYF.

The chain combines TRBV10-3 with TRBJ2-3; D may be TRBD2 (5 bases). Germline assignment: CDR1 ENHRY and CDR2 SYGVKD. With 7 bases removed from V and 0 bases from J, the gap between germline ends came to 11 bases. The CDR3 is made up of 14 amino acids. The CDR3 reads CAIKDSPSTDTQYF. The DNA for the CDR3 is TGTGCCATCAAGGACTCCCCTAGCACAGATACGCAGTATTTT.

This clonotype came up a few times. The rearrangement joins TRBV19 to TRBJ2-5; D is undetermined. V was cut by 3 bases and J by 3 bases, with 11 bases left in between. CDR3 length equals 14 residues. Germline V gene data show CDR1 as LNHDA and CDR2 as SQIVND (reference sequence). CDR3 region: CASSMGWTEETQYF. In nucleotides, the CDR3 is TGTGCCAGTAGTATGGGCTGGACGGAAGAGACCCAGTACTTC.

The V and J genes are TRBV7-2 and TRBJ2-5; TRBD2 matches 7 bases. The CDR3 is made up of 14 amino acids. V was clipped by 4 bases and J by 4 bases; unmatched bases: 6. CDR1 SGHTA and CDR2 FQGNSA come from the germline V gene. The CDR3 region is CASSSSGPGETQYF. For the CDR3, the DNA is TGTGCCAGCAGCTCTAGCGGTCCGGGAGAGACCCAGTACTTC.

This clonotype was seen a few times. The chain combines TRBV6-1 with TRBJ2-7; D uncertain. Trimming cost V 2 bases and J 3 bases, with 20 bases left between them. The CDR3 spans 17 residues. Germline CDR1 reads MNHNS; CDR2 reads SASEGT. CDR3 residues: CASSEFFEGNLGYEQYF. For the CDR3, the DNA is TGTGCCAGCAGTGAATTTTTCGAAGGGAATTTAGGCTACGAGCAGTACTTC.

This clonotype turned up a few times. V is TRBV20-1 and J is TRBJ2-5; D is possibly TRBD1 (6 bases). CDR3 length: 11 amino acids. Per germline, CDR1 DFQATT and CDR2 SNEGSKA (reference sequence). The CDR3 spells CSTDSLETQYF. As DNA, the CDR3 is TGCAGCACGGACAGCCTAGAGACCCAGTACTTC.

As to this clonotype: The junction differs from germline at one of its ends, possibly a read error. The rearrangement links TRBV12-3 or TRBV12-4 to TRBJ2-1; TRBD2 matches 12 bases. The CDR3 is 19 amino acids. The CDR3 spells CASSLVLRGLAGSYNEQLF. CDR3 DNA: TGTGCCAGCAGTTTAGTCCTTAGGGGACTAGCGGGCTCCTACAATGAGCAGCTCTTC.

The table lists this clonotype with a few counts. The chain joins TRBV6-5 to TRBJ1-1, with D maybe TRBD1 (6 bases). V lost 6 bases and J 4 bases, leaving 21 bases between the germline ends. Germline CDR1 MNHEY, CDR2 SVGAGI. The CDR3 has 16 amino acids. CDR3 coding DNA: TGTGCCAGCAGCCCGAGGCTTACGGCCAGGGGCACTGAAGCTTTCTTT. As protein: CASSPRLTARGTEAFF.

J is TRBJ2-1 and V is TRBV19; either TRBD1 or TRBD2 may fit D (5 bases each). V lost 8 bases and J lost 0, with 14 bases in between. Germline CDR1 LNHDA, CDR2 SQIVND (reference sequence). The CDR3 loop spans 15 amino acids. In nucleotides, the CDR3 is TGTGCCAGTGGGGGTGGCCCGAGCTCCTACAATGAGCAGTTCTTC. Residues: CASGGGPSSYNEQFF.

This clonotype occurred a few times. The J gene is TRBJ2-2, the V gene TRBV19, with 9 positions matching TRBD1. CDR1 and CDR2 (germline): LNHDA, SQIVND (reference sequence). J was trimmed by 3 bases and V by 7 bases; bases with no gene match: 3. The CDR3 spans 14 residues. CDR3 amino acids: CASTDRGDTGELFF. Here the CDR3 DNA reads TGTGCCAGTACTGACAGGGGGGACACCGGGGAGCTGTTTTTT.

In this sample, this clonotype turned up many times. The CDR3: CASSYRTGARTQYF. The CDR3 bases are TGTGCCAGCAGTTACCGGACAGGGGCAAGGACCCAGTACTTC. The chain joins TRBV6-2 or TRBV6-3 to TRBJ2-5; TRBD1 aligns across 9 bases. The CDR3 runs 14 residues. V trimming: 2 bases; J trimming: 7 bases; junction bases outside the gene matches: 5. Germline CDR1 is MNHEY and CDR2 is SVGEGT.

This clonotype was counted only a few times. The chain recombines TRBV28 with TRBJ2-1; 7 nucleotides line up with TRBD2. Germline V CDR1 and CDR2: MDHEN, SYDVKM. CDR3 length: 16 residues. The trim removed 3 bases at V and 6 bases at J, leaving 11 bases unmatched. CDR3 sequence: CASSFDGGSIFNEQFF. The CDR3 DNA reads TGTGCCAGCAGTTTCGACGGGGGGAGTATTTTCAATGAGCAGTTCTTC. The full variable domain, completed using reference TRBV28 and TRBJ2-1, is DVKVTQSSRYLVKRTGEKVFLECVQDMDHENMFWYRQDPGLGLRLIYFSYDVKMKEKGDIPEGYSVSREKKERFSLILESASTNQTSMYLCASSFDGGSIFNEQFFGPGTRLTVL.